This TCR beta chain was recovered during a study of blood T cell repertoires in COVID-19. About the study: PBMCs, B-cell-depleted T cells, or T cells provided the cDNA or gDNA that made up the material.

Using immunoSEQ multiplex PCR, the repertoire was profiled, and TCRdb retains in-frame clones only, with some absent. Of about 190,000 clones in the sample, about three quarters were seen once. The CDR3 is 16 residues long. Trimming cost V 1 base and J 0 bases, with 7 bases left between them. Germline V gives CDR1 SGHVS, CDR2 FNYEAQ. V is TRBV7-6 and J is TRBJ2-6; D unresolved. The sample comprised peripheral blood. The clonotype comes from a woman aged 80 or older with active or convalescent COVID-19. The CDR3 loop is CASSLGAASGANVLTF. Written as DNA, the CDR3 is TGTGCCAGCAGCTTAGGTGCGGCCTCTGGGGCCAACGTCCTGACTTTC.